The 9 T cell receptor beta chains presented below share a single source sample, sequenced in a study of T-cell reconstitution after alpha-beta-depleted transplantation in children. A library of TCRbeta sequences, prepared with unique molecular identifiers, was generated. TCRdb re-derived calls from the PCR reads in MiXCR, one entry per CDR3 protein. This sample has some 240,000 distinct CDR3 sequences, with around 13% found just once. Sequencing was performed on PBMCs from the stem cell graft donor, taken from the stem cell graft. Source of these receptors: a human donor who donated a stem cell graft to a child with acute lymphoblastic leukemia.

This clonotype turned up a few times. In DNA, the CDR3 is TGTGCCAGCAGTGACGTTGGGCAGGTTAATTCACCCCTCCACTTT. Its protein is CASSDVGQVNSPLHF. The chain uses TRBV2 and TRBJ1-6; D unresolved. V lost 3 bases and J lost 6, with 12 bases in between. This CDR3 is built from 15 residues. Per the germline V gene, CDR1 is SNHLY and CDR2 is FYNNEI.

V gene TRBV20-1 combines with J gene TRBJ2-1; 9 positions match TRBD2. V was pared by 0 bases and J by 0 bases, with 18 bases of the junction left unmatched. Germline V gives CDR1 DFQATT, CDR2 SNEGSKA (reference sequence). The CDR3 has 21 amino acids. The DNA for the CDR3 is TGCAGTGCTAGAGATCCGAGGGTAGGGAGCGGGAGGCCCCTCTCCTACAATGAGCAGTTCTTC. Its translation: CSARDPRVGSGRPLSYNEQFF.

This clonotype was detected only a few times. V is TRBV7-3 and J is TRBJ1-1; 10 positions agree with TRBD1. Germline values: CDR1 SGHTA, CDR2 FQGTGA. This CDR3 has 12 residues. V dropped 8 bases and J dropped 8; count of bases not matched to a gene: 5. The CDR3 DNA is TGTGCCAGCCAGATGACAGGGGGCGAAGCTTTCTTT. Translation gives CASQMTGGEAFF.

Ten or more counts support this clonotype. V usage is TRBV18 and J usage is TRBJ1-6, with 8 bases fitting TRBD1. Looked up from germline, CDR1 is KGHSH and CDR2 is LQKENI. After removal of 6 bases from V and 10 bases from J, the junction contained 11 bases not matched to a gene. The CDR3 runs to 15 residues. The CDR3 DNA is TGTGCCAGCTCCCGTGAGACAGGGGCTAGCTCACCCCTCCACTTT. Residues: CASSRETGASSPLHF.

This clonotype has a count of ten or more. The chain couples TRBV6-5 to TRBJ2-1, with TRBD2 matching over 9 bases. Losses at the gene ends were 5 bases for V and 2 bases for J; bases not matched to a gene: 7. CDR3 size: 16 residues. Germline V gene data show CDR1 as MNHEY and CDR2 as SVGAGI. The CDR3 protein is CASSRGSGGTYNEQFF. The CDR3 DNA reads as TGTGCCAGCAGTAGGGGTAGCGGGGGTACCTACAATGAGCAGTTCTTC.

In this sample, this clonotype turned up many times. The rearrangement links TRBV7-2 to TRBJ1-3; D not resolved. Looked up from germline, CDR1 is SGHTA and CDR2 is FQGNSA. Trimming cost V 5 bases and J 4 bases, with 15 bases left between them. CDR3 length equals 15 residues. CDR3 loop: CASSLRVQAGNTIYF. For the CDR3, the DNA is TGTGCCAGCAGCCTGAGGGTACAAGCGGGAAACACCATATATTTT.

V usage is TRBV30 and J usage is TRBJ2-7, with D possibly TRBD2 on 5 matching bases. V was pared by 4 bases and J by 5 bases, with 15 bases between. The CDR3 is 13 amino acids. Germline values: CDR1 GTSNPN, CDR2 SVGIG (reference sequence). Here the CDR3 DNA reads TGTGCCTGGACTCTGGGTGCGGGTGACGAGCAGTACTTC. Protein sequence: CAWTLGAGDEQYF.

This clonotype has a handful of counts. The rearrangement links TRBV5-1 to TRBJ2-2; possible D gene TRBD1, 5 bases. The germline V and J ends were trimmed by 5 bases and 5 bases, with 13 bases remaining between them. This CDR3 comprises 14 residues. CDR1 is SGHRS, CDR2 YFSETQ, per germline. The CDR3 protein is CASSSTEATGELFF. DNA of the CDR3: TGCGCCAGCAGTTCGACAGAGGCTACCGGGGAGCTGTTTTTT.

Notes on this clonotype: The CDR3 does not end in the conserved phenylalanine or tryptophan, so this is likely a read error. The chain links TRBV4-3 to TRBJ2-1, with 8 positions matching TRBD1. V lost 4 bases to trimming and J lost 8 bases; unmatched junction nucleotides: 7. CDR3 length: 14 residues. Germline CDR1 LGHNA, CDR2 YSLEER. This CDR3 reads CASSLGTGPHEQFS. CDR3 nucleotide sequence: TGCGCCAGCAGCCTAGGGACAGGTCCCCATGAGCAGTTCTCC.